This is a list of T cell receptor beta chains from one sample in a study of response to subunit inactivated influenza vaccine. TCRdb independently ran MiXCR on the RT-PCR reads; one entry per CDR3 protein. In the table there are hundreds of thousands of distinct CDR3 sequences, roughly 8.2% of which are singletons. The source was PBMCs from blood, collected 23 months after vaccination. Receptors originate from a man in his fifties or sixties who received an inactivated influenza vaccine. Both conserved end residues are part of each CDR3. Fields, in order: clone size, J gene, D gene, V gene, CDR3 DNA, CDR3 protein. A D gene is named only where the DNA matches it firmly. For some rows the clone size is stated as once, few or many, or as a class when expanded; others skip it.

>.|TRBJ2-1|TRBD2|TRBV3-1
TGTGCCAGCAGCCAACTCCGACTAGCGGGAGTTGGAGACAATGAGCAGTTCTTC
CASSQLRLAGVGDNEQFF
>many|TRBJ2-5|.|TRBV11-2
TGTGCCAGCAGCTTAGTTAGGGCAGACCAAGAGACCCAGTACTTC
CASSLVRADQETQYF
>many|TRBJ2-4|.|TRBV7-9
TGTGCCAGCACCAACTCCTGGGGTACTATTGATGGCATTCAGTACTTC
CASTNSWGTIDGIQYF
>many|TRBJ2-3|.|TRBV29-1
TGCAGCGCTACGAGTAGCGTCACAGATACGCAGTATTTT
CSATSSVTDTQYF
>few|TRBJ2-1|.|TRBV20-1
TGCAGTGCTACAGAACGGTTATACGGTGATGAGCAGTTCTTC
CSATERLYGDEQFF
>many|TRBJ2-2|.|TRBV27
TGTGCCAGCAGTCCGCAGCGAGACACCGGGGAGCTGTTTTTT
CASSPQRDTGELFF
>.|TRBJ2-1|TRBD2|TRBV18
TGTGCCAGCTCACTTCCTAGCGGTGACAATGAGCAGTTCTTC
CASSLPSGDNEQFF
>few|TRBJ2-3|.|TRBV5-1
TGCGCCAGCAGCTTGGGTGCCGGCTCCTTCACAGATACGCAGTATTTT
CASSLGAGSFTDTQYF
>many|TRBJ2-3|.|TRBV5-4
TGTGCCAGCACCTACGGAACCGACGGACTTGCAGATACGCAGTATTTT
CASTYGTDGLADTQYF
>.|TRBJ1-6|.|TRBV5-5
TGTGCCAGCAGAAATCTGGGGGGTCAATATAATTCACCCCTCCACTTT
CASRNLGGQYNSPLHF
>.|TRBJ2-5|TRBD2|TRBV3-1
TGTGCCAGCAGCCCCCCTCTTACTAGCGGGGGGTATAAGACCCAGTACTTC
CASSPPLTSGGYKTQYF
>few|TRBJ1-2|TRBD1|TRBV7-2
TGTGCCAGCAGCCAACGACAGGGGGCCGACTATGGCTACACCTTC
CASSQRQGADYGYTF
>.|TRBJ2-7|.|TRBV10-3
TGTGCCATCAGTGAGCCAGGGCTTGGTTACGAGCAGTACTTC
CAISEPGLGYEQYF
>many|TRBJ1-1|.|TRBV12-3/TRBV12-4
TGTGCCAGCAGTCTAGTCCTCCGGGACCCAGCGTCGACTTTCTTT
CASSLVLRDPASTFF
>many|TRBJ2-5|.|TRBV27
TGTGCCAGCAGTTTTTCGGGGCCTCAAGAGACCCAGTACTTC
CASSFSGPQETQYF
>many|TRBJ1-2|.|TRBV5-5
TGTGCCAGCAGCACGCACCCAGAATACGACTACACCTTC
CASSTHPEYDYTF
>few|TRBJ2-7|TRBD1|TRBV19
TGTGCCAGTAGTCCGTCACGGACAGGGGGCCCTTACGAGCAGTACTTC
CASSPSRTGGPYEQYF
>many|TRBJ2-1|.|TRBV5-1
TGCGCCAGCAGCTTGGTAGCGACAAGCTCCTACAATGAGCAGTTCTTC
CASSLVATSSYNEQFF
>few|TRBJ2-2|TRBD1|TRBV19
TGTGCCAGTAGTATAGATCCGGGACAGGGGAGCACCGGGGAGCTGTTTTTT
CASSIDPGQGSTGELFF
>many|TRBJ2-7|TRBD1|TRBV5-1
TGCGCCAGCAGCTTGGGTTGGACAGGGACGGACGAGCAGTACTTC
CASSLGWTGTDEQYF
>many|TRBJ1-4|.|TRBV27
TGTGCCAGCAGTTTATCGGTAGGGCTACATGAAAAACTGTTTTTT
CASSLSVGLHEKLFF
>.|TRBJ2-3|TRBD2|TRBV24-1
TGTGCCACCAGAGGACTAGCGGGAGATACGCAGTATTTT
CATRGLAGDTQYF
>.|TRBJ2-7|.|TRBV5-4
TGTGCCAGCAGCTTGGAGCTGACGTCTTCAACCTACGAGCAGTACTTC
CASSLELTSSTYEQYF
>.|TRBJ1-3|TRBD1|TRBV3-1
TGTGCCAGCAGCCAAGGAGGGGGCGTCGGAAACACCATATATTTT
CASSQGGGVGNTIYF
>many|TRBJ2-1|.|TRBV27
TGTGCCAGCAGTCCGAAGGGCGGGGGCGCGGTAGGAAATGAGCAGTTCTTC
CASSPKGGGAVGNEQFF
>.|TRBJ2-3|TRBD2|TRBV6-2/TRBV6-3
TGTGCCAGCAGTTACCCGTCCGGGGGGGCGGATACGCAGTATTTT
CASSYPSGGADTQYF
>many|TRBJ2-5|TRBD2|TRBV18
TGTGCCAGCTCACCGTATAGCGGGGGCCTCCAAGAGACCCAGTACTTC
CASSPYSGGLQETQYF
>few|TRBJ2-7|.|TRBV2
TGTGCCAGCAGCCCAGGGGGGGTTTCCTACGAGCAGTACTTC
CASSPGGVSYEQYF
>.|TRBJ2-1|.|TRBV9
TGTGCCAGCAGCGGAGGGACAAGTGAGCGGTTCTTC
CASSGGTSERFF
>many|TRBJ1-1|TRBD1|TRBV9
TGTGCCAGCAGCGTCAGTGGTCAGGGGGCTGAAGCTTTCTTT
CASSVSGQGAEAFF
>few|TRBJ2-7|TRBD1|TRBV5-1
TGCGCCAGCAGCTTGTGGACAGGGGGAAACTACGAGCAGTACTTC
CASSLWTGGNYEQYF
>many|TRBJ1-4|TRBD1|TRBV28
TGTGCCAGCAGTCCCCGGGACAGGGAATCTAATGAAAAACTGTTTTTT
CASSPRDRESNEKLFF
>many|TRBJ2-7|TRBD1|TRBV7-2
TGTGCCAGCAGTTATACCGGGACAGGGGGACGCGAGCAGTACTTC
CASSYTGTGGREQYF
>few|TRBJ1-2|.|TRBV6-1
TGTGCCAGCAGCATCGACGGGGACTATGGCTACACCTTC
CASSIDGDYGYTF
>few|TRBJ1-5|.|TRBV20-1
TGCAGTGCTAGGACAGGTTCTACTAATCAGCCCCAGCATTTT
CSARTGSTNQPQHF
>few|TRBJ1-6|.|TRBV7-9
TGTGCCAGCAGCTCCGAGCTGTCCCCCCTCCACTTT
CASSSELSPLHF
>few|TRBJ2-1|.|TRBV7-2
TGTGCCAGCAGCAAGGGACCCCACCATGATGAGCAGTTCTTC
CASSKGPHHDEQFF
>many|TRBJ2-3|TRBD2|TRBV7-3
TGTGCCAGCAGCTTTAGCGGGAGGCGTACAGATACGCAGTATTTT
CASSFSGRRTDTQYF
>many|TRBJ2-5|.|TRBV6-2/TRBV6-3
TGTGCCAGCAGTTACTCAACAGGCACAGTAGTGAAGACCCAGTACTTC
CASSYSTGTVVKTQYF
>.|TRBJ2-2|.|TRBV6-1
TGTGCCAGCTTCAGGAACGCGAACACCGGGGAGCTGTTTTTT
CASFRNANTGELFF
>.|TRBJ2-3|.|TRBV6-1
TGTGCCAGCAGCGGAAAATCCACAGATACGCAGTATTTT
CASSGKSTDTQYF
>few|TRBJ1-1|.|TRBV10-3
TGTGCCATCAGTAAAGAGAACACTGAAGCTTTCTTT
CAISKENTEAFF
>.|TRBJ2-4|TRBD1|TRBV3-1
TGTGCCAGCAGCCAAGAGGAAGGGGGCGCGGACATTCAGTACTTC
CASSQEEGGADIQYF
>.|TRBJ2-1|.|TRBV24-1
TGTGCCACCAGTGACCGTGGGGCGGGCTATGAGCAGTTCTTC
CATSDRGAGYEQFF
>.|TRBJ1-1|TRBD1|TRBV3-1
TGTGCCAGCAATCAGGGGGGGGTTACTGAAGCTTTCTTT
CASNQGGVTEAFF
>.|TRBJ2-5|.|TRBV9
TGTGCCAGCAGCGTAGAGGCAGGGCTACAAGAGACCCAGTACTTC
CASSVEAGLQETQYF
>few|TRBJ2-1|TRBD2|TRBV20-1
TGCAGTGCTAGAGGCGGACTAGCGGGAGCCTCCTACAATGAGCAGTTCTTC
CSARGGLAGASYNEQFF
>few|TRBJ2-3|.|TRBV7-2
TGTGCCAGCAGCTTAGCTCGTGTAGGCGGAGATACGCAGTATTTT
CASSLARVGGDTQYF
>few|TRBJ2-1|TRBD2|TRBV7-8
TGTGCCAGCAGCAGAAGCGGGGGGGAGAACAATGAGCAGTTCTTC
CASSRSGGENNEQFF